A selection of T cell receptor beta chains follows, all from one sample in a study of shared clonotypes between healthy human individuals. Method: immunoSEQ multiplex PCR; TCRdb's copy keeps in-frame clones and lacks some. The table shows 600,000 to 700,000 clones, with about three quarters occurring only once. The sample comprised memory CD4+ T cells sorted from blood. The receptor set was obtained from a woman between 25 and 40 years old in good health. Each CDR3 is given with its conserved first and last residue. The D gene is left open where the match is weak. Size values are once, few and many counts, or a class for expanded clones, and some rows have none.

size: NA; V: TRBV19; D: NA; J: TRBJ2-1; DNA: TGTGCCAGTAGTAGGGGGAGCTCCTACAATGAGCAGTTCTTC; CDR3: CASSRGSSYNEQFF
size: NA; V: TRBV15; D: NA; J: TRBJ1-5; DNA: TGTGCCACCAGCAAGATGACAGGTGGGGGCAATCAGCCCCAGCATTTT; CDR3: CATSKMTGGGNQPQHF
size: once; V: TRBV11-2; D: NA; J: TRBJ1-1; DNA: TGTGCCAGCAGCTTAGTATGGGGGGCCACTGAAGCTTTCTTT; CDR3: CASSLVWGATEAFF
size: NA; V: TRBV25-1; D: NA; J: TRBJ1-4; DNA: TGTGCCAGCAGTGATTATGGCGCTTGGGGGGTGTCTGAAAAACTGTTTTTT; CDR3: CASSDYGAWGVSEKLFF
size: NA; V: TRBV28; D: TRBD2; J: TRBJ2-7; DNA: TGTGCCAGCAGTTCGCCGGGACTAGCGGCCTACGAGCAGTACTTC; CDR3: CASSSPGLAAYEQYF
size: NA; V: TRBV19; D: NA; J: TRBJ2-7; DNA: TGTGCCAGTAGTATACGGCCCGAAGGTCGCTACGAGCAGTACTTC; CDR3: CASSIRPEGRYEQYF
size: NA; V: TRBV29-1; D: NA; J: TRBJ2-7; DNA: TGCAGCGTCCAGCCGGGACAAAGGAACGAGCAGTACTTC; CDR3: CSVQPGQRNEQYF
size: NA; V: TRBV6-5; D: NA; J: TRBJ2-1; DNA: TGTGCCAGCAGTTACTTTGGTGAGCAGTTCTTC; CDR3: CASSYFGEQFF
size: NA; V: TRBV18; D: NA; J: TRBJ1-5; DNA: TGTGCCAGCTCACCTACTCAGAACAATCAGCCCCAGCATTTT; CDR3: CASSPTQNNQPQHF
size: once; V: TRBV2; D: TRBD2; J: TRBJ2-3; DNA: TGTGCCAGCAGAAGACTAGCGGGACCAGATACGCAGTATTTT; CDR3: CASRRLAGPDTQYF
size: once; V: TRBV6-1; D: TRBD1; J: TRBJ2-1; DNA: TGTGCCAGCAGTGGAGACAGGGGACAGTTCTTC; CDR3: CASSGDRGQFF
size: NA; V: TRBV28; D: TRBD1; J: TRBJ1-4; DNA: TGTGCCAGCCTTTCCGGGACAGGGCCTGAAAAACTGTTTTTT; CDR3: CASLSGTGPEKLFF
size: few; V: TRBV5-4; D: NA; J: TRBJ1-1; DNA: TGTGCCAGCAGCTTGGAATCAGGGATCACTGAAGCTTTCTTT; CDR3: CASSLESGITEAFF
size: NA; V: TRBV10-3; D: NA; J: TRBJ2-3; DNA: TGTGCCGCCCAGGTGGGCCCGGCCACAGATACGCAGTATTTT; CDR3: CAAQVGPATDTQYF
size: few; V: TRBV28; D: NA; J: TRBJ1-2; DNA: TGTGCCAGCCGCCTTTGGCATGTGGCTGGCTACACCTTC; CDR3: CASRLWHVAGYTF
size: few; V: TRBV11-2; D: NA; J: TRBJ2-2; DNA: TGTGCCAGCAGCTTAACGACCGGGGAGCTGTTTTTT; CDR3: CASSLTTGELFF
size: NA; V: TRBV19; D: NA; J: TRBJ2-6; DNA: TGTGCCAGTAGTAGTTCCGGGGCCAACGTCCTGACTTTC; CDR3: CASSSSGANVLTF
size: few; V: TRBV19; D: TRBD1; J: TRBJ2-7; DNA: TGTGCCAGTAGTGGTGCCGGGACAGGGTACGAGCAGTACTTC; CDR3: CASSGAGTGYEQYF
size: NA; V: TRBV7-9; D: TRBD2; J: TRBJ2-1; DNA: TGTGCCAGCAGCCCCCCGGGACTAGAGTTAAATGAGCAGTTCTTC; CDR3: CASSPPGLELNEQFF
size: NA; V: TRBV7-9; D: TRBD1; J: TRBJ2-2; DNA: TGTGCCAGCAGCTTAGGCAGACAGGGACGAACCGGGGAGCTGTTTTTT; CDR3: CASSLGRQGRTGELFF
size: NA; V: TRBV11-3; D: TRBD1; J: TRBJ2-2; DNA: TGTGCCAGCAGCCCACAGGGGGGTACCGGGGAGCTGTTTTTT; CDR3: CASSPQGGTGELFF
size: NA; V: TRBV5-1; D: NA; J: TRBJ2-2; DNA: TGCGCCAGCAGCCCGCAGATAGGGGTCGGGGAGCTGTTTTTT; CDR3: CASSPQIGVGELFF
size: once; V: TRBV2; D: NA; J: TRBJ1-6; DNA: TGTGCCAGCGAGGGGGGGCAGGGCAATTCACCCCTCCACTTT; CDR3: CASEGGQGNSPLHF
size: NA; V: TRBV11-2; D: TRBD2; J: TRBJ2-1; DNA: TGTGCCAGCAGCTTAGGACCGGGGGGCTACAATGAGCAGTTCTTC; CDR3: CASSLGPGGYNEQFF
size: few; V: TRBV11-3; D: NA; J: TRBJ2-3; DNA: TGTGCCAGCAGCTTACTGGGTAGCACAGATACGCAGTATTTT; CDR3: CASSLLGSTDTQYF
size: once; V: TRBV7-9; D: NA; J: TRBJ1-3; DNA: TGTGCCAGCAGCTTCGGGCTCGAGCTTGGAAACACCATATATTTT; CDR3: CASSFGLELGNTIYF
size: NA; V: TRBV20-1; D: NA; J: TRBJ2-1; DNA: TGCAGTGCTACAGACTACAATGAGCAGTTCTTC; CDR3: CSATDYNEQFF
size: NA; V: TRBV28; D: NA; J: TRBJ2-5; DNA: TGTGCCAGCAGTCTAACCCGTGAGCAGTACTTC; CDR3: CASSLTREQYF
size: NA; V: TRBV28; D: NA; J: TRBJ2-1; DNA: TGTGCCAGCAGCAGGAGGGGCAGCTCCTACAATGAGCAGTTCTTC; CDR3: CASSRRGSSYNEQFF
size: once; V: TRBV28; D: NA; J: TRBJ1-1; DNA: TGTGCCAGCAGTGGGAGAATACTCACTGAAGCTTTCTTT; CDR3: CASSGRILTEAFF
size: NA; V: TRBV4-1; D: NA; J: TRBJ1-3; DNA: TGCGCCAGCAGCCAAGAGGTGGGGCGACGAAACACCATATATTTT; CDR3: CASSQEVGRRNTIYF
size: many; V: TRBV4-2; D: NA; J: TRBJ2-5; DNA: TGTGCCAGCAGCCAAGAGAGTGACTTAGGGACCCAGTACTTC; CDR3: CASSQESDLGTQYF
size: NA; V: TRBV19; D: TRBD2; J: TRBJ2-1; DNA: TGTGCCAGTAGTATAGGCCGGGACTATGGTGAGCAGTTCTTC; CDR3: CASSIGRDYGEQFF
size: NA; V: TRBV2; D: NA; J: TRBJ2-1; DNA: NA; CDR3: CASSTSRGQFF
size: few; V: TRBV28; D: NA; J: TRBJ1-5; DNA: TGTGCCACCACCGGGGGGCACCAGCCCCAGCATTTT; CDR3: CATTGGHQPQHF
size: NA; V: TRBV5-4; D: NA; J: TRBJ2-3; DNA: TGTGCCAGCAGCTTGCAAGGGACTAGCACAGATACGCAGTATTTT; CDR3: CASSLQGTSTDTQYF
size: NA; V: TRBV5-1; D: NA; J: TRBJ2-7; DNA: TGCGCCAGCAGCTTGAAGAGTAGCTCCTACGAGCAGTACTTC; CDR3: CASSLKSSSYEQYF
size: NA; V: TRBV6-6; D: NA; J: TRBJ1-5; DNA: TGTGCCAGCAGACAGACAGGCAATCAGCCCCAGCATTTT; CDR3: CASRQTGNQPQHF
size: NA; V: TRBV5-6; D: NA; J: TRBJ2-7; DNA: TGTGCCAGCAGCTTCAGTAGGACGACGAGGGAGCAGTACTTC; CDR3: CASSFSRTTREQYF
size: NA; V: TRBV5-1; D: TRBD1; J: TRBJ2-1; DNA: TGCGCCAGCAGCGTAGGGGACAGGGTCTTTGGCAATGAGCAGTTCTTC; CDR3: CASSVGDRVFGNEQFF
size: NA; V: TRBV4-1; D: NA; J: TRBJ1-1; DNA: TGCGCCAGCAGCCAAGGGCGCGCGGAGCGGGCTGAAGCTTTCTTT; CDR3: CASSQGRAERAEAFF
size: NA; V: TRBV5-1; D: TRBD2; J: TRBJ2-3; DNA: TGCGCCAGCAGCTTGGGAGGTACTAGCGGAGCCACAGATACGCAGTATTTT; CDR3: CASSLGGTSGATDTQYF
size: few; V: TRBV9; D: NA; J: TRBJ1-5; DNA: TGTGCCAGCAGCCCGACGGCCGGGCCTCAGGGGCCCCAGCATTTT; CDR3: CASSPTAGPQGPQHF
size: NA; V: TRBV5-1; D: NA; J: TRBJ1-3; DNA: TGCGCCAGCAGCTTAGGGACACAAGGAAACACCATATATTTT; CDR3: CASSLGTQGNTIYF
size: once; V: TRBV19; D: TRBD1; J: TRBJ2-5; DNA: TGTGCCACCCGGGACAGGGAAGAGACCCAGTACTTC; CDR3: CATRDREETQYF
size: NA; V: TRBV7-9; D: NA; J: TRBJ1-2; DNA: TGTGCCAGCAGCTTTATCGGCTATGGCTACACCTTC; CDR3: CASSFIGYGYTF